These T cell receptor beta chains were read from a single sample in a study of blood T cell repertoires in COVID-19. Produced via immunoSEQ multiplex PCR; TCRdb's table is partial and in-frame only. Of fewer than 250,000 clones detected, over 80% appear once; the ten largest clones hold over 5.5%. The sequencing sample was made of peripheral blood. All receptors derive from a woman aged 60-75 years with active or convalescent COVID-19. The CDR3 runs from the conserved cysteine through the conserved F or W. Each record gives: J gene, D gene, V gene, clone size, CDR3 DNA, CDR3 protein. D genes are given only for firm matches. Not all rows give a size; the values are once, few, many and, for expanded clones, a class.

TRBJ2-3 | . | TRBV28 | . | TGTGCCAGCAGTGGCCGACTCTTCACAGATACGCAGTATTTT | CASSGRLFTDTQYF
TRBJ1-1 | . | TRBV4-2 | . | TGTGCCAGCAGCCAAGAGATTCAGGCCAACACTGAAGCTTTCTTT | CASSQEIQANTEAFF
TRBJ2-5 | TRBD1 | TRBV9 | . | TGTGCCAGCAGCGGACCGACAGGGGGCGTCCGCCAGTACTTC | CASSGPTGGVRQYF
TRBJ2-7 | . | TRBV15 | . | TGTGCCACCAGCCCCCAGGGGGGCAGCGAGGCCTCCTACGAGCAGTACTTC | CATSPQGGSEASYEQYF
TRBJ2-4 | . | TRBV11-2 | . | TGTGCCAGCAGCTTAGGGACAGTAGCCAAAAACATTCAGTACTTC | CASSLGTVAKNIQYF
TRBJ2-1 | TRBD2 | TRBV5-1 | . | TGCGCCAGCAGCTTGGCCGAGGTAGCGGGGGTAAATGAGCAGTTCTTC | CASSLAEVAGVNEQFF
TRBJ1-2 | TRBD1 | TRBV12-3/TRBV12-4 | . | TGTGCCAGCACCCCGGACAGGGGGCATGGCTACACCTTC | CASTPDRGHGYTF
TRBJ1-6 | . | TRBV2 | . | TGTGCCAGCAGGGCCAACAGGGAATTTAATTCACCCCTCCACTTT | CASRANREFNSPLHF
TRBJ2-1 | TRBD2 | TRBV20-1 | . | TGCAGTGCTAGTGATAGCCGGCTCCTAGCGGGAGTCAGGAATGAGCAGTTCTTC | CSASDSRLLAGVRNEQFF
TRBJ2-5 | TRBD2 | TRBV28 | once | TGTGCCAGCAGACTAGCGGGGGAAGAGACCCAGTACTTC | CASRLAGEETQYF
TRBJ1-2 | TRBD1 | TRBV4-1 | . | TGCGCCAGCAGCCCGAGACAGGGCTTCGGCTACACCTTC | CASSPRQGFGYTF
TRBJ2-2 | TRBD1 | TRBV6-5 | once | TGTGCCAGCAGCAGGGGGCTCGACACCGGGGAGCTGTTTTTT | CASSRGLDTGELFF
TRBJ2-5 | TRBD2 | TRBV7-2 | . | TGTGCCAGCAGCTCTGGGACTACCCGCGAGACCCAGTACTTC | CASSSGTTRETQYF
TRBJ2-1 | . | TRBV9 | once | TGTGCCAGCAGCCCCCCTGGGGGGACTGGAGTCAATGAGCAGTTCTTC | CASSPPGGTGVNEQFF
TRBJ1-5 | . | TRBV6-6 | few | TGTGCCAGCAGTCCCGAGGGCGGTGTATCGGGCAATCAGCCCCAGCATTTT | CASSPEGGVSGNQPQHF
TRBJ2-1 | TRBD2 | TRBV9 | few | TGTGCCAGCAGCGCCCTAGCGGGGGCTTCCTACAATGAGCAGTTCTTC | CASSALAGASYNEQFF
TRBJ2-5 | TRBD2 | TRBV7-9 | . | TGTGCCAGCAGCTTGGGGACTAGCGGGAGTACGTCGAAGGAGACCCAGTACTTC | CASSLGTSGSTSKETQYF
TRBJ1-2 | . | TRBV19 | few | TGTGCCACTAACCATCAAAACCTCAGGAAATATGGCTACACCTTC | CATNHQNLRKYGYTF
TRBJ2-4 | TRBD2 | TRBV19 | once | TGTGCCAGTGGGGGGGTAGCCAAAAACATTCAGTACTTC | CASGGVAKNIQYF
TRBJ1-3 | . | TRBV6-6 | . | TGTGCCAGCAGTCCCCGCATCCAGGGGAATAATGGAAACACCATATATTTT | CASSPRIQGNNGNTIYF
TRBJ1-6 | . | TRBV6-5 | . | TGTGCCAGCAGGAGGGGGAAGAATTCACCCCTCCACTTT | CASRRGKNSPLHF
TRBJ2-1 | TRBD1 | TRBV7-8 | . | TGTGCCAGCAGCTATATGGGACAGAACAATGAGCAGTTCTTC | CASSYMGQNNEQFF
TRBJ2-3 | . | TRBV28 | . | TGTGCCAGCAGTACAGGGTCATTCACAGATACGCAGTATTTT | CASSTGSFTDTQYF
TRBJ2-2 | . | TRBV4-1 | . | TGCGCCAGCAGCCAAACCTTCCAGGGCGGGGAGCTGTTTTTT | CASSQTFQGGELFF
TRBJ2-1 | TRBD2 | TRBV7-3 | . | TGTGCCAGCAGCTCCCACCCCTCTAGCGGGAGCTCCTACAATGAGCAGTTCTTC | CASSSHPSSGSSYNEQFF
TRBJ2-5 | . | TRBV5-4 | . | TGTGCCAGCAGCTTGTCTCGTGGTCTACTAGGTTCGGTCCCACAAGAGACCCAGTACTTC | CASSLSRGLLGSVPQETQYF
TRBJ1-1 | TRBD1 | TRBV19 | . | TGTGCCAGTAGTCGCGACAGGGGCACATACACTGAAGCTTTCTTT | CASSRDRGTYTEAFF
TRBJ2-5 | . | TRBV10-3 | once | TGTGCCATCAGTGAGAGGCAGGGGAGCCAAGAGACCCAGTACTTC | CAISERQGSQETQYF
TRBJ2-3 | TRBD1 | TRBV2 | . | TGTGCCAGCAGTAAAGGCGTCGGACAGGGGGAACATACGCAGTATTTT | CASSKGVGQGEHTQYF
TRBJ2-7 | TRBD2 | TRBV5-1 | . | TGCGCCAGCAGCTATCCGGGACTACCCGGGGACGAGCAGTACTTC | CASSYPGLPGDEQYF
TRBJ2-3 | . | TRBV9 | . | TGTGCCAGCAGCCAGAGCACAGATACGCAGTATTTT | CASSQSTDTQYF
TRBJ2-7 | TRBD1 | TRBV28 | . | TGTGCCAGCAGCCTAGGGGACAGCTACGAGCAGTACTTC | CASSLGDSYEQYF
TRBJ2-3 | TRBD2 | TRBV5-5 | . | TGTGCCAGCTCCCCGTTGGCTAGCGGGGGGTGGGCAGATACGCAGTATTTT | CASSPLASGGWADTQYF
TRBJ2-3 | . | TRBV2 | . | TGTGCCAGCAGTGAAACACGGGATCTCTGGACAGATACGCAGTATTTT | CASSETRDLWTDTQYF
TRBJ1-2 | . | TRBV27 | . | TGTGCCAGCAGTTTAGGTGGCCACCACCGTGGCTACACCTTC | CASSLGGHHRGYTF
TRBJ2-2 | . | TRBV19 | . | TGTGCCAGTAGACCTCTGGGGAGCAAAACCGGGGAGCTGTTTTTT | CASRPLGSKTGELFF
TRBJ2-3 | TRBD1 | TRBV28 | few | TGTGCCATCGGGACAGGGGGAGATACGCAGTATTTT | CAIGTGGDTQYF
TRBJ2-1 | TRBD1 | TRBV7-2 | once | TGTGCCAGCAGCCCCGACAGGGGGGACAATGAGCAGTTCTTC | CASSPDRGDNEQFF
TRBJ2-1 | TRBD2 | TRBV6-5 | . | TGTGCCAGCGGGGGGGAAACAATTAATGAGCAGTTCTTC | CASGGETINEQFF
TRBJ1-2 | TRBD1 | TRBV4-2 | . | TGTGCCAGCAGCCCTCAGGGGGGTAGAGACTATGGCTACACCTTC | CASSPQGGRDYGYTF
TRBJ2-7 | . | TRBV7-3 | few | TGTGCCAGCAGCTTAGGGGCAGTTGGGGAGCAGTACTTC | CASSLGAVGEQYF
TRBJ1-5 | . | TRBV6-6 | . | TGTGCCAGCAGCAGGCAGAGATATCAGCCCCAGCATTTT | CASSRQRYQPQHF
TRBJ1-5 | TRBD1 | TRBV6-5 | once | TGTGCCAGCAGTTTTGGACAGGGGGCGAATCAGCCCCAGCATTTT | CASSFGQGANQPQHF
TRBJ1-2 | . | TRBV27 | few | TGTGCCAGCAGTCCGAAGGGTCGGGGGTTCTATGGCTACACCTTC | CASSPKGRGFYGYTF
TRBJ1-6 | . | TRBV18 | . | TGTGCCAGCTCACCGGGGGGTTATAATTCACCCCTCCACTTT | CASSPGGYNSPLHF
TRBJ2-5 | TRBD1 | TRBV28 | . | TGTGCCAGCAAGCCCCAGACAGGGGAAGAGACCCAGTACTTC | CASKPQTGEETQYF